This T cell receptor beta chain was identified in a study of beta chain features in type 1 diabetes. Notes on the study in general: People with Type 1 diabetes carried modestly yet significantly shorter TCRB CDR3s in all four CD4+ subsets.

Germline V gives CDR1 LGHNA, CDR2 YSLEER. Trimming removed 0 bases from V and 0 bases from J, with 9 bases in between. This CDR3 comprises 16 residues. The isolated RNA, all of it, was reverse transcribed, so expressed TCRB transcripts were what got sequenced. TCRdb's copy holds only in-frame clones and misses some; the assay was immunoSEQ multiplex PCR. The sample has more than 300,000 clones, approximately 9.7% seen once. Comments on this clone: What it binds is unknown.

The sequence was obtained from a young man with type 1 diabetes. This chain uses TRBV4-3 with TRBJ2-1; D not certain. The sequenced sample consisted of central memory CD4+ T cells from blood. The CDR3 protein is CASSQDLLTSYNEQFF. Written as DNA, the CDR3 is TGCGCCAGCAGCCAAGATCTTCTCACCTCCTACAATGAGCAGTTCTTC.